This TCR beta chain was sequenced during a study of blood T cell repertoires in COVID-19. As for the study in general: Researchers got acute and convalescent COVID-19 samples from the United States, Italy and Spain. T cells, B-cell-depleted T cells, or PBMCs provided the cDNA or gDNA that served as material.

The CDR3 is made up of 16 amino acids. Looked up from germline, CDR1 is LNHDA and CDR2 is SQIVND (reference sequence). V shed 4 bases and J 0 bases; nucleotides not matched to a gene: 4. Per the original data handling: Reference gene primer amplification gave estimated nucleated cell counts. TCRdb's table, derived via immunoSEQ multiplex PCR, lists solely in-frame clones and lacks some. V and J calls and clone size are those listed in that table; D and trimming were worked out from the DNA. The sample includes about 350,000 clones, more than 70% of them seen just once. The TCR sequence derives from a woman in her 70s with COVID-19, enrolled during active disease. The specimen sequenced was peripheral blood. The chain carries TRBV19 and TRBJ2-7; 12 bases are a match to TRBD2. CDR3 DNA: TGTGCCAGTAGTAAGCCGGGACTAGCGGGCTCCTACGAGCAGTACTTC. It codes for CASSKPGLAGSYEQYF.